One and the same sample provided the 12 T cell receptor beta chains below, sequenced in a study of vaccination effects on CD4 cells after COVID-19. Assay: immunoSEQ multiplex PCR; the TCRdb copy retains only in-frame clones and omits some. The table records 40,000 or so clones, roughly 75% of them present only once. ViraFEST assay sequencing came after antigen-specific CD4+ T cells were expanded with viral peptide pools. An approximately nine-day culture period preceded the isolation of CD4+ T cells. This person's SARS-CoV-2 infection, confirmed by PCR, occurred between March and December 2020. These receptors have no identified antigens. The sample in question was CD4+ T cells from PBMCs cultured with a peptide pool, obtained before COVID-19 vaccination. The receptors were sampled from a human donor who had a prior SARS-CoV-2 infection.

The chain carries TRBV15 and TRBJ1-4; D is ambiguous. The CDR3 length is 14 residues. Trimming took 2 bases from V and 0 from J, leaving 4 bases between them. From germline, CDR1 is LNHNV and CDR2 YYDKDF (reference sequence). The CDR3 region has the DNA TGTGCCACCAGCAGACGGGCAACTAATGAAAAACTGTTTTTT. This translates into CATSRRATNEKLFF. The full variable domain, completed using reference TRBV15 and TRBJ1-4, is DAMVIQNPRYQVTQFGKPVTLSCSQTLNHNVMYWYQQKSSQAPKLLFHYYDKDFNNEADTPDNFQSRRPNTSFCFLDIRSPGLGDTAMYLCATSRRATNEKLFFGSGTQLSVL.

The rearrangement joins TRBV24-1 to TRBJ2-7; TRBD2 matches 8 bases. The length of the CDR3 is 15 residues. The germline gives CDR1 KGHDR, CDR2 SFDVKD. With 5 bases clipped from V and 4 bases from J, the junction kept 9 bases outside the gene matches. CDR3 sequence: CATSGGSGKLYEQYF. CDR3 sequence (DNA): TGTGCCACCAGTGGGGGTAGCGGGAAACTTTACGAGCAGTACTTC.

The chain carries TRBV2 and TRBJ2-4; 12 positions agree with TRBD1. The length of the CDR3 is 14 residues. Trimming removed 6 bases from V and 9 bases from J; junction bases left unmatched: 6. CDR1 is SNHLY and CDR2 is FYNNEI in the germline V gene. As DNA, the CDR3 is TGTGCCAGCAGGCCGGGACAGGGGGCCGCCATTCAGTACTTC. Protein product: CASRPGQGAAIQYF.

The chain combines TRBV6-4 with TRBJ1-6; 10 bases line up with TRBD1. The CDR3 length is 19 residues. The J segment lost 12 bases and the V segment lost 0 bases, leaving 17 bases of the junction unmatched. The V gene's germline CDR1 is MRHNA and CDR2 SNTAGT. The CDR3 region has the DNA TGTGCCAGCAGTGACTCGAAAAAGGACAGGGGGAATTTTGGGGGACCCCTCCACTTT. The encoded protein is CASSDSKKDRGNFGGPLHF.

The rearrangement joins TRBV15 to TRBJ2-5; D gene unclear. The CDR3 covers 15 residues. Trimming took 0 bases from V and 8 from J, leaving 16 bases between them. CDR1 LNHNV and CDR2 YYDKDF come from the germline V gene (reference sequence). CDR3 protein: CATSREHGFVSTQYF. CDR3 DNA sequence: TGTGCCACCAGCAGAGAGCACGGGTTTGTATCCACCCAGTACTTC.

V usage is TRBV7-2 and J usage is TRBJ2-7, with unresolved D. The V gene lost 2 bases and the J gene lost 0 bases, with 8 bases spanning the gap. The CDR3 length is 14 residues. The germline V gene has CDR1 SGHTA and CDR2 FQGNSA. The CDR3, as DNA: TGTGCCAGCAGCTTAAGGATGAGCTCCTACGAGCAGTACTTC. Translating gives CASSLRMSSYEQYF.

In its sample, this clone was seen a few times. The chain links TRBV4-3 to TRBJ2-7; D is perhaps TRBD1 or TRBD2 (5 bases each). With 3 bases removed from V and 5 bases from J, the gap between germline ends came to 17 bases. Germline assignment: CDR1 LGHNA and CDR2 YSLEER. The CDR3 has 15 residues. The CDR3 region is CASSQRRDPIHEQYF. The CDR3, as DNA: TGCGCCAGCAGCCAGCGCCGGGACCCAATTCACGAGCAGTACTTC.

This clone has a handful of counts. The V and J genes are TRBV7-2 and TRBJ2-1; no reliable D call. The CDR3 spans 11 residues. Between the trimmed V and J ends, which lost 5 bases and 5 bases, there was a span of 4 bases. Germline V gene data show CDR1 as SGHTA and CDR2 as FQGNSA. CDR3 coding DNA: TGTGCCAGCAGCCGGAACAATGAGCAGTTCTTC. Its translation: CASSRNNEQFF.

This sequence joins TRBV11-2 and TRBJ2-3, with D perhaps TRBD1 (5 bases). The CDR3 totals 14 residues. V was shortened by 3 bases and J by 4 bases, with 11 bases between the two germline ends. Germline-derived CDR1 and CDR2 are SGHAT and FQNNGV. CDR3 sequence: CASSFVQGSDTQYF. The CDR3 coding sequence is TGTGCCAGCAGCTTCGTTCAGGGATCAGATACGCAGTATTTT. Looking up the rest from reference TRBV11-2 and TRBJ2-3 gives the full variable domain: EAGVAQSPRYKIIEKRQSVAFWCNPISGHATLYWYQQILGQGPKLLIQFQNNGVVDDSQLPKDRFSAERLKGVDSTLKIQPAKLEDSAVYLCASSFVQGSDTQYFGPGTRLTVL.

This clone was observed a handful of times. V gene TRBV7-2 combines with J gene TRBJ2-7; D remains unclear. V shed 5 bases and J shed 2 bases, with 13 bases lying between them. There are 14 residues in the CDR3. In germline, CDR1 is SGHTA, CDR2 FQGNSA. The CDR3 is CASSRSRAAYEQYF. The CDR3 nucleotides read TGTGCCAGCAGCCGTAGTAGGGCCGCCTACGAGCAGTACTTC.

This chain connects TRBV4-3 to TRBJ1-4; the match to TRBD1 covers 8 bases. The V segment lost 4 bases and the J segment 7 bases; nucleotides outside the gene matches: 8. CDR1 LGHNA and CDR2 YSLEER come from the germline V gene. This CDR3 spans 15 amino acids. CDR3 DNA: TGCGCCAGCAGCCCCGGCAGGGGGCTCGCTGAAAAACTGTTTTTT. Its protein is CASSPGRGLAEKLFF.

A single count supports this clone. CDR3 protein: CASTPNDPASGRGTDTQYF. CDR3 in DNA: TGTGCCAGCACCCCAAACGACCCCGCTAGCGGGAGGGGAACAGATACGCAGTATTTT. The rearrangement uses TRBV28 and TRBJ2-3; 12 nucleotides align to TRBD2. Germline lookup yields CDR1 MDHEN and CDR2 SYDVKM. The CDR3 spans 19 residues. V shed 7 bases, J shed 3 bases, and the junction held 17 bases outside the gene matches.